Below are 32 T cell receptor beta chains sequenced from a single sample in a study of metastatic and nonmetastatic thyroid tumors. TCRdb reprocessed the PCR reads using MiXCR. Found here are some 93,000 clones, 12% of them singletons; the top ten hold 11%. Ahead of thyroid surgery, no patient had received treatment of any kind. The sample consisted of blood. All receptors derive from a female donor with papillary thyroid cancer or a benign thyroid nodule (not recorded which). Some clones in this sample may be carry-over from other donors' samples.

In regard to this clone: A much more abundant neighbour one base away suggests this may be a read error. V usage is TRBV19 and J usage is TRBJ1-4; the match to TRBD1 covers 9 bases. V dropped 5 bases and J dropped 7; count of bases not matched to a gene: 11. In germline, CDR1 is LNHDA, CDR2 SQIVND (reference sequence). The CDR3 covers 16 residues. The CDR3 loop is CASSLTLVTGGEKLFF. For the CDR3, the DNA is TGTGCCAGTAGTCTAACCCTCGTGACAGGGGGTGAAAAACTGTTTTTT.

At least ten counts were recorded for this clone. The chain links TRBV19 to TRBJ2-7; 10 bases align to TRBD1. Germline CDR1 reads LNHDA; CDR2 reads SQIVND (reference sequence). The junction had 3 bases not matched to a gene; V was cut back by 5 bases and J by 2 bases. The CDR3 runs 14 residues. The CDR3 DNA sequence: TGTGCCAGTAGTCCAGGACAGGGGGCCTACGAGCAGTACTTC. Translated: CASSPGQGAYEQYF.

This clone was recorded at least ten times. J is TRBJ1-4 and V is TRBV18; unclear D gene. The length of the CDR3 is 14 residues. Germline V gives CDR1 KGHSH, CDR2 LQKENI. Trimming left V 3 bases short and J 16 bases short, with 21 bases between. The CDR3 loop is CASSPFDGMRTEFF. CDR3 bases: TGTGCCAGCTCACCCTTTGACGGGATGAGAACAGAGTTTTTT.

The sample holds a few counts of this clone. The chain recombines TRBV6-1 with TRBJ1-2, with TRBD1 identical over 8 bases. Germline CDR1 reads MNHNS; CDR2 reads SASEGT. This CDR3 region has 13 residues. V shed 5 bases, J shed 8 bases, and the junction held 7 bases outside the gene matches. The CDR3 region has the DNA TGTGCCAGCAGTTTAAAGACAGGGGAAGGCTACACCTTC. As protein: CASSLKTGEGYTF.

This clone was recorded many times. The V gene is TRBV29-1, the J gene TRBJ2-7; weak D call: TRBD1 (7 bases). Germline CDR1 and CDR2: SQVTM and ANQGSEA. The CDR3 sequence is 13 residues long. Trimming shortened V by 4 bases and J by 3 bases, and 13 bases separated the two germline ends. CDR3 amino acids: CSVGAGGNYEQYF. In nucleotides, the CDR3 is TGCAGCGTTGGGGCAGGGGGGAACTACGAGCAGTACTTC.

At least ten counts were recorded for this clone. The CDR3: CASRYTANYEQYF. The CDR3 DNA is TGTGCCAGCCGCTACACGGCTAACTACGAGCAGTACTTC. This chain uses TRBV28 with TRBJ2-7; unclear D gene. V dropped 8 bases and J dropped 3 bases, with 14 bases sitting between them. The CDR3 has 13 residues. CDR1 is MDHEN, CDR2 SYDVKM, per germline.

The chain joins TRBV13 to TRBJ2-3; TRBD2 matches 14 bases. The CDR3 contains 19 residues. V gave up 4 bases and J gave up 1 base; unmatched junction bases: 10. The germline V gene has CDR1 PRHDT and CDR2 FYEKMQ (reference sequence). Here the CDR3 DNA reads TGTGCCAGCAGCTCCCCGGGACTAGCGGGAGTAGGAGGCACAGATACGCAGTATTTT. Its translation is CASSSPGLAGVGGTDTQYF.

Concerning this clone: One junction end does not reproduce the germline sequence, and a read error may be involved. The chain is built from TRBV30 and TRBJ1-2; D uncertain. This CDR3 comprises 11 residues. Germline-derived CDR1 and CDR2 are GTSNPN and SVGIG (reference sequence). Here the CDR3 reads CACTPRHGYAF. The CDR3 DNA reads TGTGCCTGTACCCCCCGGCATGGCTACGCCTTC.

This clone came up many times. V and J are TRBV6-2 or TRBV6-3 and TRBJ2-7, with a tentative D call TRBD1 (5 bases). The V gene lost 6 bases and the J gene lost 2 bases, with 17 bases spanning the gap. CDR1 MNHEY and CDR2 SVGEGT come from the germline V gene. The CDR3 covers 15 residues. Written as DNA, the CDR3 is TGTGCCAGCAGCCCCGGTCGGCAGGGCACCTACGAGCAGTACTTC. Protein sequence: CASSPGRQGTYEQYF.

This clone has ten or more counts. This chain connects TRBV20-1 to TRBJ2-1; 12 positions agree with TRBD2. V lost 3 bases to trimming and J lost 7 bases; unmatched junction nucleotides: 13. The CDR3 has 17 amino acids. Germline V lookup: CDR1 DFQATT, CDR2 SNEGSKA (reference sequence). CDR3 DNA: TGCAGTGCTAGGACTAGCGGGAGTAGGGTTTTTAGAAATGAGCAGTTCTTC. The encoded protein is CSARTSGSRVFRNEQFF.

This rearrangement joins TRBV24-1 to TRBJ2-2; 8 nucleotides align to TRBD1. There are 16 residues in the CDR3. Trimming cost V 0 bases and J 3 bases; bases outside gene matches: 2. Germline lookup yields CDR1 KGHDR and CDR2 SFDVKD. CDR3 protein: CATSDLQGADTGELFF. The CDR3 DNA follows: TGTGCCACCAGTGATTTGCAGGGGGCGGACACCGGGGAGCTGTTTTTT.

The CDR3 protein is CASSQEAGVLSYEQYF. The CDR3, as DNA: TGTGCCAGCAGCCAAGAGGCGGGAGTATTATCTTACGAGCAGTACTTC. The rearrangement links TRBV4-2 to TRBJ2-7; 7 bases line up with TRBD2. Per germline, CDR1 LGHNA and CDR2 YNFKEQ. V lost 0 bases, J lost 4 bases, and 9 bases stayed unmatched. The CDR3 contains 16 residues.

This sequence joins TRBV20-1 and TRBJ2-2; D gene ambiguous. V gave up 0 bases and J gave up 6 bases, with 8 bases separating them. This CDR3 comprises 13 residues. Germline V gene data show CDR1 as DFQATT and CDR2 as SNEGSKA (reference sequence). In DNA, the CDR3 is TGCAGTGCTAGAGAGAGGCTTTCCGGGGAGCTGTTTTTT. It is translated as CSARERLSGELFF.

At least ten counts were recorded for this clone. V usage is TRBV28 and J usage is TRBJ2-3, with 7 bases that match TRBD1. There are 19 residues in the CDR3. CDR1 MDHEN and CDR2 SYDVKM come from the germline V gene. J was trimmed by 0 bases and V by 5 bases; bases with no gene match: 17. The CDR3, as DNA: TGTGCCAGCAGTCCGACAGGGCCAAAAAACCCTGATAGCACAGATACGCAGTATTTT. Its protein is CASSPTGPKNPDSTDTQYF.

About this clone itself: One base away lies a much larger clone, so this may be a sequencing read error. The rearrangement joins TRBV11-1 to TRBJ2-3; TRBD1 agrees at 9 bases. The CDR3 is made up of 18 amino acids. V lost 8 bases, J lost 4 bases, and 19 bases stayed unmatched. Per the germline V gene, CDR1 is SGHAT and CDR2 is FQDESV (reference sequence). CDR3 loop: CASASGQGPFYAADTQYF. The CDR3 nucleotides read TGTGCCAGCGCCTCTGGACAGGGGCCCTTTTACGCGGCAGATACGCAGTATTTT.

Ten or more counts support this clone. The CDR3 nucleotides are TGTGCCAGCAGTGAAAACATGGGGGATGAGCAGTTCTTC. As protein: CASSENMGDEQFF. J is TRBJ2-1 and V is TRBV6-4; D may be TRBD1 or TRBD2 (5 bases each). V lost 3 bases and J lost 8, with 11 bases in between. This CDR3 comprises 13 residues. Germline CDR1 and CDR2: MRHNA and SNTAGT.

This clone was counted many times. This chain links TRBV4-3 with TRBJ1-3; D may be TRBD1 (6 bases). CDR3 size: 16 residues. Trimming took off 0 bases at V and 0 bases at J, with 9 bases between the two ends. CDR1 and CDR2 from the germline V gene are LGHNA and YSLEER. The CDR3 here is CASSQDRTVSGNTIYF. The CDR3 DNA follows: TGCGCCAGCAGCCAAGATAGGACAGTCTCTGGAAACACCATATATTTT.

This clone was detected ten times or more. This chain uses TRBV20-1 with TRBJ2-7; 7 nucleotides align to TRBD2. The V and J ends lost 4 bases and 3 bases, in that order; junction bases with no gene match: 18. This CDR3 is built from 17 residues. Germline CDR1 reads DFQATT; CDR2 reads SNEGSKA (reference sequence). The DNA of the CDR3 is TGCAGTGCTACTAGACTTCCCTCTAGCGGCAATTACTACGAGCAGTACTTC. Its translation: CSATRLPSSGNYYEQYF.

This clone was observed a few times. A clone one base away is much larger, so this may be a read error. The CDR3 region is CASSIWDFYCYTF. DNA of the CDR3: TGTGCCAGTAGTATCTGGGACTTCTATTGCTACACCTTC. The chain links TRBV19 to TRBJ1-2; maybe TRBD1 (5 bases). Germline assignment: CDR1 LNHDA and CDR2 SQIVND (reference sequence). This CDR3 is 13 amino acids long.

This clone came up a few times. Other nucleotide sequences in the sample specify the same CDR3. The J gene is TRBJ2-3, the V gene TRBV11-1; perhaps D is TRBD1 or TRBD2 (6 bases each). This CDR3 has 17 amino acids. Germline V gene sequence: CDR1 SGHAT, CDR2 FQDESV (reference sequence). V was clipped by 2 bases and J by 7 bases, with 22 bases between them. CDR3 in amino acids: CASSLWRGPGAGNTQYF. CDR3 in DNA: TGTGCCAGCAGCTTATGGCGAGGGCCAGGGGCGGGGAATACGCAGTATTTT.

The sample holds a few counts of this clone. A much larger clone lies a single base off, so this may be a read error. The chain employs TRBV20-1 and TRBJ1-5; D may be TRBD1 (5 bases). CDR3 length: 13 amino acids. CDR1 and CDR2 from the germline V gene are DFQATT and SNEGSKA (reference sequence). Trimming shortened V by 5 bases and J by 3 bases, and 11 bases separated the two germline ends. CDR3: CSAGRQTNQPQHF. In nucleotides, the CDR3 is TGCAGTGCTGGGAGACAGACCAATCAGCCCCAGCATTTT.

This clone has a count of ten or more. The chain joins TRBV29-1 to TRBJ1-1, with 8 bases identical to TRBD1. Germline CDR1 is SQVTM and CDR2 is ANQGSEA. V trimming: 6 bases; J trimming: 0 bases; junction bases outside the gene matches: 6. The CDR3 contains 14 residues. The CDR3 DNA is TGCAGCGTAGATTCGACAGGGGTGAACACTGAAGCTTTCTTT. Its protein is CSVDSTGVNTEAFF. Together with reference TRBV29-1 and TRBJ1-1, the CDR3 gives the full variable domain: SAVISQKPSRDICQRGTSLTIQCQVDSQVTMMFWYRQQPGQSLTLIATANQGSEATYESGFVIDKFPISRPNLTFSTLTVSNMSPEDSSIYLCSVDSTGVNTEAFFGQGTRLTVV.

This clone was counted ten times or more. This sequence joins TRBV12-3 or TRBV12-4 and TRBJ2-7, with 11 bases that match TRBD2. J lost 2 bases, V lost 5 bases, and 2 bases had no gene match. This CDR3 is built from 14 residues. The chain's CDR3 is CASSPLAGAYEQYF. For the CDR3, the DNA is TGTGCCAGCAGTCCACTAGCGGGAGCCTACGAGCAGTACTTC.

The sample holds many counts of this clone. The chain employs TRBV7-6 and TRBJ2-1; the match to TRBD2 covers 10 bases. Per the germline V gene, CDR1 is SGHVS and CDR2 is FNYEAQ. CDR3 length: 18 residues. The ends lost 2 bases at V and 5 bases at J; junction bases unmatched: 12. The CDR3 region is CASSLKAASGRGNNEQFF. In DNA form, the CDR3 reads TGTGCCAGCAGCTTAAAGGCGGCTAGCGGGAGAGGCAACAATGAGCAGTTCTTC.

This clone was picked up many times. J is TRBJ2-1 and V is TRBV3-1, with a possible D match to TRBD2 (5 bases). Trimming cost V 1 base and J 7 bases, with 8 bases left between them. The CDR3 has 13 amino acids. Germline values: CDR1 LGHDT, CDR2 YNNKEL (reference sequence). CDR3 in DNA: TGTGCCAGCAGCCAAGGAGTAGCGAATGAGCAGTTCTTC. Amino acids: CASSQGVANEQFF.

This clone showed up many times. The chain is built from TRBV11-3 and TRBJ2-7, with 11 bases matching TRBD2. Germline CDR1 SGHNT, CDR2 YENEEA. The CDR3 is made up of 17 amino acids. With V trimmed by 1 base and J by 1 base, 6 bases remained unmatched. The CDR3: CASSLGGGLAVSYEQYF. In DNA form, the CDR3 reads TGTGCCAGCAGCTTAGGGGGGGGACTAGCGGTTTCCTACGAGCAGTACTTC.

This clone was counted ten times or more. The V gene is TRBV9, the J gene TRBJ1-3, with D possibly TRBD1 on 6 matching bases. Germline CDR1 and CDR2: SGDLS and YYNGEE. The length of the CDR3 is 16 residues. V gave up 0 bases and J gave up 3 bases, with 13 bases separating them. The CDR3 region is CASSVGGGADGNTIYF. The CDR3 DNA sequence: TGTGCCAGCAGCGTAGGGGGGGGCGCGGATGGAAACACCATATATTTT.

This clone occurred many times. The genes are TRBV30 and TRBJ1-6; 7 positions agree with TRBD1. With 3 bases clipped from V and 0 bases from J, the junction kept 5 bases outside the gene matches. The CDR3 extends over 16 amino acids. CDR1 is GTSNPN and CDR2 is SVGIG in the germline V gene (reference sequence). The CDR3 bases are TGTGCCTGGAGACAGGGGAGGGGCTCCTATAATTCACCCCTCCACTTT. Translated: CAWRQGRGSYNSPLHF.

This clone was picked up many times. The CDR3 here is CASSFGQGGTGELFF. The CDR3 DNA sequence: TGTGCCAGCAGTTTCGGACAGGGGGGAACCGGGGAGCTGTTTTTT. The chain combines TRBV27 with TRBJ2-2, with 10 bases identical to TRBD1. Germline V lookup: CDR1 MNHEY, CDR2 SMNVEV (reference sequence). V trimming: 3 bases; J trimming: 5 bases; junction bases outside the gene matches: 3. The CDR3 has 15 amino acids.

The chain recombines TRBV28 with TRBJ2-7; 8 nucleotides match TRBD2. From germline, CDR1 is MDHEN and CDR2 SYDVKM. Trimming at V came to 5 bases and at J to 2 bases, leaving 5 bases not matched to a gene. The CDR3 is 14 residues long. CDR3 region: CASSPPGGAYEQYF. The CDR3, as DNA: TGTGCCAGCAGTCCCCCCGGGGGGGCCTACGAGCAGTACTTC. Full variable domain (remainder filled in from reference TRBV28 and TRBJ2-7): DVKVTQSSRYLVKRTGEKVFLECVQDMDHENMFWYRQDPGLGLRLIYFSYDVKMKEKGDIPEGYSVSREKKERFSLILESASTNQTSMYLCASSPPGGAYEQYFGPGTRLTVT.

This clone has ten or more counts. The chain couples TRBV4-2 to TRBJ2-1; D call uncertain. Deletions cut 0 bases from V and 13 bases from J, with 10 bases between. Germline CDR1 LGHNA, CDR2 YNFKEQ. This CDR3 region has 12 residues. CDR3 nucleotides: TGTGCCAGCAGCCAAGATGGCGGATCACAGTTCTTC. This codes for CASSQDGGSQFF.

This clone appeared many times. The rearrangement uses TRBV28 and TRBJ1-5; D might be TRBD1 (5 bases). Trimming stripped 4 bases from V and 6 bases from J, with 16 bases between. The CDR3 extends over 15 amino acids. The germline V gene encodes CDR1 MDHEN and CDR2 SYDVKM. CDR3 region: CASSSFSGSVQPQHF. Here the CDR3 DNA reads TGTGCCAGCAGTTCATTTTCAGGGTCCGTTCAGCCCCAGCATTTT.